The 27 T cell receptor beta chains in this list originate from one sample, sequenced in a study of vaccination effects on CD4 cells after COVID-19. TCRdb's copy holds only in-frame clones and misses some; the assay was immunoSEQ multiplex PCR. In the table there are around 81,000 clones, roughly 73% of which are singletons. The ViraFEST assay expanded antigen-specific CD4+ T cells with viral peptide pools before sequencing. Culture proceeded for nine to eleven days, and CD4+ T cells were then isolated. It was two doses of either the BNT162b2 or mRNA-1273 vaccine that participants received. These TCRs are of unknown antigen specificity. The sample was CD4+ T cells from PBMCs cultured with HCoV-OC43 spike peptides, taken after COVID-19 vaccination. Subset noted: HCoV-OC43 spike overlapping peptide pool stimulation. The receptors stem from a human donor who received a COVID-19 vaccine.

The rearrangement uses TRBV14 and TRBJ2-2; TRBD1 might be the D (5 bases). The CDR3 is 12 amino acids. Germline V lookup: CDR1 SGHDN, CDR2 FVKESK. The V end lost 8 bases, the J end lost 4 bases, and 8 bases lay between the germline ends. The CDR3, as DNA: TGTGCCAGCCAGGGATTCACCGGGGAGCTGTTTTTT. The encoded protein is CASQGFTGELFF.

This sequence joins TRBV2 and TRBJ2-5; TRBD1 aligns across 9 bases. The junction had 9 bases not matched to a gene; V was cut back by 5 bases and J by 5 bases. The CDR3 covers 15 residues. CDR1 is SNHLY, CDR2 FYNNEI, per germline. CDR3 coding DNA: TGTGCCAGCAGTTTCGCGGGACAGGGTGCCGAGACCCAGTACTTC. It yields the protein CASSFAGQGAETQYF.

The V and J genes are TRBV28 and TRBJ1-2; a possible D gene is TRBD1 (5 bases). Germline-derived CDR1 and CDR2 are MDHEN and SYDVKM. Trimming removed 5 bases at V and 7 bases at J, with 17 bases between. There are 14 residues in the CDR3. The CDR3 is CASSPGTGWGGYTF. DNA for the CDR3: TGTGCCAGCAGTCCAGGGACGGGTTGGGGTGGCTACACCTTC.

V is TRBV12-3 or TRBV12-4 and J is TRBJ1-6; the match to TRBD1 covers 9 bases. Trimming removed 9 bases from V and 10 bases from J; junction bases left unmatched: 7. This CDR3 is built from 13 residues. CDR3: CASSTGGRSPLHF. In nucleotides, the CDR3 is TGTGCCAGTTCGACAGGGGGGCGGTCACCCCTCCACTTT.

The chain recombines TRBV3-1 (or the pseudogene TRBV3-2) with TRBJ2-1, with a tentative D call TRBD2 (7 bases). The ends were cut back, 0 bases at V and 0 bases at J, with 12 bases in the middle. The CDR3 has 17 amino acids. Germline loops: CDR1 LGHDT, CDR2 YNNKEL (reference sequence). CDR3: CASSQDHRGASYNEQFF. CDR3 bases: TGTGCCAGCAGCCAAGATCACCGGGGGGCCTCCTACAATGAGCAGTTCTTC.

The chain couples TRBV2 to TRBJ1-3, with D perhaps TRBD1 (6 bases). This CDR3 has 15 amino acids. Trimming stripped 8 bases from V and 2 bases from J, with 16 bases between. Germline V gene sequence: CDR1 SNHLY, CDR2 FYNNEI. The CDR3: CASDADRTAGNTIYF. In DNA, the CDR3 is TGTGCCAGCGATGCCGACAGGACGGCTGGAAACACCATATATTTT. Looking up the rest from reference TRBV2 and TRBJ1-3 gives the full variable domain: EPEVTQTPSHQVTQMGQEVILRCVPISNHLYFYWYRQILGQKVEFLVSFYNNEISEKSEIFDDQFSVERPDGSNFTLKIRSTKLEDSAMYFCASDADRTAGNTIYFGEGSWLTVV.

This chain connects TRBV6-2 or TRBV6-3 to TRBJ1-5; TRBD1 matches at 12 bases. CDR1 and CDR2 (germline): MNHEY, SVGEGT. The trim removed 5 bases at V and 3 bases at J, leaving 8 bases unmatched. This CDR3 comprises 17 residues. The CDR3 DNA is TGTGCCAGCAGTCTCCCTCCGGGACAGGGGGCCAATCAGCCCCAGCATTTT. It codes for CASSLPPGQGANQPQHF.

This rearrangement joins TRBV28 to TRBJ1-3; D is undetermined. Trimming stripped 1 base from V and 3 bases from J, with 13 bases between. The CDR3 is made up of 16 amino acids. Per germline, CDR1 MDHEN and CDR2 SYDVKM. As DNA, the CDR3 is TGTGCCAGCAGTTTATCCCGGACCTGGGGTGGAAACACCATATATTTT. This gives the protein CASSLSRTWGGNTIYF.

CDR3 in DNA: TGTGCCAGCAGCCAAGAAGGACGGAACTATGGCTACACCTTC. It encodes CASSQEGRNYGYTF. The chain employs TRBV3-1 (or the pseudogene TRBV3-2) and TRBJ1-2, with unresolved D. The CDR3 length is 14 residues. Trimming removed 0 bases from V and 2 bases from J, with 7 bases in between. Germline V gene sequence: CDR1 LGHDT, CDR2 YNNKEL (reference sequence).

The table lists this clone with a few counts. The chain employs TRBV19 and TRBJ1-6; 9 bases line up with TRBD1. Germline values: CDR1 LNHDA, CDR2 SQIVND (reference sequence). Trimming cost V 8 bases and J 9 bases; bases outside gene matches: 8. The CDR3 contains 14 residues. DNA of the CDR3: TGTGCCAGTCTCCGGACAGGGGAGCGTTCACCCCTCCACTTT. Encoded protein: CASLRTGERSPLHF.

This clone was found a few times. This chain connects TRBV5-4 to TRBJ1-6; D is possibly TRBD1 (5 bases). V was cut by 6 bases and J by 7 bases, with 8 bases left in between. Germline V gene data show CDR1 as SGHNT and CDR2 as YYREEE (reference sequence). This CDR3 region has 12 residues. This chain's CDR3 is CASNHRNSPLHF. The CDR3 DNA follows: TGTGCCAGCAACCACAGGAATTCACCCCTCCACTTT.

The chain is built from TRBV2 and TRBJ2-5; TRBD2 matches at 7 bases. Germline CDR1 and CDR2: SNHLY and FYNNEI. Germline trimming cut 2 bases from V and 4 bases from J; bases unmatched to any gene: 10. This CDR3 is 16 amino acids long. The chain's CDR3 is CASSEKQRGVGETQYF. The CDR3 DNA reads as TGTGCCAGCAGTGAAAAACAGCGGGGAGTAGGAGAGACCCAGTACTTC.

This clone appeared a single time. This rearrangement joins TRBV19 to TRBJ1-2; D gene ambiguous. Trimming stripped 3 bases from V and 1 base from J, with 12 bases between. There are 15 residues in the CDR3. The V gene's germline CDR1 is LNHDA and CDR2 SQIVND (reference sequence). The CDR3 reads CASSISSTDNYGYTF. The CDR3 coding sequence is TGTGCCAGTAGTATCAGCAGTACTGATAACTATGGCTACACCTTC.

The rearrangement links TRBV9 to TRBJ2-5; perhaps TRBD1 as D (7 bases). CDR3 length equals 15 residues. Germline CDR1 is SGDLS and CDR2 is YYNGEE. The germline V and J ends were trimmed by 1 base and 5 bases, with 15 bases remaining between them. CDR3 coding DNA: TGTGCCAGCAGCGTATCCACAGGGGCGGGGGAGACCCAGTACTTC. Its protein is CASSVSTGAGETQYF.

In its sample, this clone was seen once. The V gene is TRBV5-1, the J gene TRBJ2-3, with D perhaps being TRBD1 or TRBD2 (6 bases each). The V and J ends lost 6 bases and 2 bases respectively, with 13 bases between them. The germline gives CDR1 SGHRS, CDR2 YFSETQ. CDR3 size: 14 residues. DNA of the CDR3: TGCGCCAGCACCCCCGGGGGCCTCACAGATACGCAGTATTTT. Protein: CASTPGGLTDTQYF.

The count of this clone is one. The chain is built from TRBV4-2 and TRBJ2-1; the match to TRBD2 covers 14 bases. The CDR3 contains 16 residues. Germline trimming cut 0 bases from V and 8 bases from J; bases unmatched to any gene: 3. Germline CDR1 is LGHNA and CDR2 is YNFKEQ. The CDR3 reads CASSQEGLAGGYEQFF. The CDR3 DNA sequence: TGTGCCAGCAGCCAAGAAGGACTAGCGGGGGGCTATGAGCAGTTCTTC.

V and J are TRBV19 and TRBJ1-5, with 10 bases matching TRBD1. V dropped 4 bases and J dropped 3; count of bases not matched to a gene: 6. The CDR3 runs to 16 residues. Per germline, CDR1 LNHDA and CDR2 SQIVND (reference sequence). The CDR3 here is CASSTRDRGYNQPQHF. Here the CDR3 DNA reads TGTGCCAGTAGTACCAGGGACAGGGGTTACAATCAGCCCCAGCATTTT.

This chain links TRBV5-1 with TRBJ2-2, with D possibly matching TRBD2 (6 bases). The CDR3 sequence is 14 residues long. Germline CDR1 is SGHRS and CDR2 is YFSETQ. V lost 7 bases and J lost 2, with 12 bases in between. The CDR3 loop is CASGGEGNTGELFF. CDR3 sequence (DNA): TGCGCCAGCGGAGGGGAAGGAAACACCGGGGAGCTGTTTTTT.

This chain connects TRBV11-2 to TRBJ1-4; possibly TRBD1 for D (6 bases). The CDR3 runs 15 residues. Germline V CDR1 and CDR2: SGHAT, FQNNGV. The V end lost 1 base, the J end lost 7 bases, and 13 bases lay between the germline ends. CDR3 DNA: TGTGCCAGCAGCTTAGTTGGGGGGCTGGGTGAAAAACTGTTTTTT. This gives the protein CASSLVGGLGEKLFF.

The J gene is TRBJ2-5, the V gene TRBV7-3; D perhaps matches TRBD1 (7 bases). The length of the CDR3 is 16 residues. Germline assignment: CDR1 SGHTA and CDR2 FQGTGA. Trimming shortened V by 2 bases and J by 2 bases, and 15 bases separated the two germline ends. CDR3 in DNA: TGTGCCAGCAGCTTACGGAGGGACAGTGGACAAGAGACCCAGTACTTC. Its translation is CASSLRRDSGQETQYF.

The chain carries TRBV14 and TRBJ1-2; D is ambiguous. This CDR3 is 13 amino acids long. V lost 4 bases and J 1 base, leaving 7 bases between the germline ends. Germline lookup yields CDR1 SGHDN and CDR2 FVKESK. CDR3 loop: CASSPDVNYGYTF. CDR3 DNA: TGTGCCAGCAGCCCGGACGTTAACTATGGCTACACCTTC.

V is TRBV20-1 and J is TRBJ1-2; D might be TRBD1 (5 bases). Trimming left V 3 bases short and J 7 bases short, with 9 bases between. CDR1 is DFQATT and CDR2 is SNEGSKA in the germline V gene (reference sequence). This CDR3 is 11 amino acids long. CDR3 in amino acids: CSASTGGGYTF. Here the CDR3 DNA reads TGCAGTGCTAGCACAGGAGGTGGCTACACCTTC.

This chain joins TRBV19 and TRBJ1-1; D not certain. The CDR3 totals 13 residues. CDR1 and CDR2 from the germline V gene are LNHDA and SQIVND (reference sequence). The V end lost 9 bases, the J end lost 0 bases, and 11 bases lay between the germline ends. CDR3 DNA sequence: TGTGCCAGCAACGAGCGGATGAACACTGAAGCTTTCTTT. This sequence encodes CASNERMNTEAFF.

The chain combines TRBV18 with TRBJ2-5, with D perhaps TRBD1 or TRBD2 (6 bases each). CDR1 is KGHSH, CDR2 LQKENI, per germline. Deletions cut 2 bases from V and 5 bases from J, with 12 bases between. CDR3 length equals 14 residues. The CDR3 loop is CASSPFRGDETQYF. The CDR3 DNA follows: TGTGCCAGCTCACCATTTAGGGGGGACGAGACCCAGTACTTC.

The chain carries TRBV6-4 and TRBJ2-3; 11 bases map to TRBD2. The CDR3 is 15 residues long. Germline values: CDR1 MRHNA, CDR2 SNTAGT. The trim removed 5 bases at V and 1 base at J, leaving 2 bases unmatched. CDR3 residues: CASSSLAGGTDTQYF. CDR3 in DNA: TGTGCCAGCAGTTCACTAGCGGGGGGCACAGATACGCAGTATTTT.

The V and J genes are TRBV24-1 and TRBJ2-3; no firm D call. Germline V gene lookup returns CDR1 KGHDR and CDR2 SFDVKD. V lost 4 bases, J lost 6 bases, and 4 bases lay in between. The CDR3 extends over 11 amino acids. The CDR3 loop is CATSEYDTQYF. In nucleotides, the CDR3 is TGTGCCACCAGTGAGTATGATACGCAGTATTTT.

This clone was seen once. The chain is built from TRBV7-2 and TRBJ2-5; tentatively, D is TRBD2 (5 bases). Deletions cut 7 bases from V and 2 bases from J, with 14 bases between. This CDR3 spans 14 amino acids. Per germline, CDR1 SGHTA and CDR2 FQGNSA. CDR3 sequence reads: CASTPQRKQETQYF. CDR3 coding DNA: TGTGCCAGCACACCCCAGCGGAAGCAAGAGACCCAGTACTTC.